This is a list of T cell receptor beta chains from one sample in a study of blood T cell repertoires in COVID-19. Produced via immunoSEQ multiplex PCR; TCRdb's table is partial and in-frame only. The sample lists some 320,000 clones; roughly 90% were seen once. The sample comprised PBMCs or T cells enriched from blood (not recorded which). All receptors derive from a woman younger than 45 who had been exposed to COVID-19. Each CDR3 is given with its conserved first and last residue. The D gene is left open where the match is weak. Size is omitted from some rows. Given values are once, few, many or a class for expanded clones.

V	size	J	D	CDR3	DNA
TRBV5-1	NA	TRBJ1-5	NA	CASSLSPQGSQPQHF	TGCGCCAGCAGCTTGAGTCCGCAGGGGAGTCAGCCCCAGCATTTT
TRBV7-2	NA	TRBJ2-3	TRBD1	CASSLDRGLEDTQYF	TGTGCCAGCAGCCTAGACAGGGGCCTTGAAGATACGCAGTATTTT
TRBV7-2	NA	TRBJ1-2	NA	CASSLGRPLEGYTF	TGTGCCAGCAGCTTAGGCCGCCCGCTAGAAGGCTACACCTTC
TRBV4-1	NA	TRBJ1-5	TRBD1	CASSQLQGAGNQPQHF	TGCGCCAGCAGCCAACTACAGGGGGCTGGTAATCAGCCCCAGCATTTT
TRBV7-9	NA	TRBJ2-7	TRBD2	CASSPTSGASYEQYF	TGTGCCAGCAGCCCGACTAGCGGGGCCTCCTACGAGCAGTACTTC
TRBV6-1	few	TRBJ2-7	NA	CASSERGGAGEQYF	TGTGCCAGCAGTGAAAGAGGGGGGGCAGGCGAGCAGTACTTC
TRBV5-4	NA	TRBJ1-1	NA	CASSLGRGGDTEAFF	TGTGCCAGCAGCTTGGGTAGAGGGGGAGATACTGAAGCTTTCTTT
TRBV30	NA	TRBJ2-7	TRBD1	CAWSGTGYDEQYF	TGTGCCTGGAGTGGGACAGGGTACGACGAGCAGTACTTC
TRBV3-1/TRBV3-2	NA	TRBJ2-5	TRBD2	CASSPIRGGTSETQYF	TGTGCCAGCAGCCCTATACGGGGGGGCACAAGCGAGACCCAGTACTTC
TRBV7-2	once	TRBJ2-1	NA	CASSPRVNEQFF	TGTGCCAGCAGCCCGAGGGTCAATGAGCAGTTCTTC
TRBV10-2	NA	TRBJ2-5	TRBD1	CASRGTEQETQYF	TGCGCCAGCAGAGGGACAGAGCAAGAGACCCAGTACTTC
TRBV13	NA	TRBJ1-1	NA	CASSEPGVPEAFF	TGTGCCAGCAGCGAGCCAGGGGTGCCTGAAGCTTTCTTT
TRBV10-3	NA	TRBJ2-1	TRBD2	CATKDSGGFNNEQFF	TGTGCCACCAAGGATAGCGGGGGGTTTAACAATGAGCAGTTCTTC
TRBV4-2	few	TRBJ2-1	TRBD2	CASSQELAGREQFF	TGTGCCAGCAGCCAAGAGCTAGCGGGGCGTGAGCAGTTCTTC
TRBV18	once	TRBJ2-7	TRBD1	CASSPMGQGLDEQYF	TGTGCCAGCTCACCTATGGGACAGGGTCTGGACGAGCAGTACTTC
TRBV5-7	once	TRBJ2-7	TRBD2	CASSLEPSGDYEQYF	TGTGCCAGCAGCTTGGAACCTAGCGGGGACTACGAGCAGTACTTC
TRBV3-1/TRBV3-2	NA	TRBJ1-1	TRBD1	CASSQGAQGEAFF	TGTGCCAGCAGCCAAGGGGCCCAGGGGGAGGCTTTCTTT
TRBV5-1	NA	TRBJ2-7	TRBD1	CASRQNRGPTYEQYF	TGCGCCAGCAGACAAAACAGGGGGCCGACCTACGAGCAGTACTTC
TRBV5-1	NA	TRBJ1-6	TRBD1	CASSRDSTIYNSPLHF	TGCGCCAGCAGCCGGGACAGCACCATCTATAATTCACCCCTCCACTTT
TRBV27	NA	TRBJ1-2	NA	CASRRYDGGYTF	TGTGCCAGCAGAAGATACGACGGGGGCTACACCTTC
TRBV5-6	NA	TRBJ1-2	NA	CASSLGYRSGGYTF	TGTGCCAGCAGCCTTGGGTACAGGTCGGGTGGCTACACCTTC
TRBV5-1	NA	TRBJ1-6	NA	CASSLDISYNSPLHF	TGCGCCAGCAGCTTGGATATCTCCTATAATTCACCCCTCCACTTT
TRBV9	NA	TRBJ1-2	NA	CASSVEDRRNYGYTF	TGTGCCAGCAGCGTAGAAGACAGGCGCAACTATGGCTACACCTTC
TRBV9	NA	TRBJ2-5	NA	CASSAPGNGVGETQYF	TGTGCCAGCAGCGCCCCGGGCAACGGGGTGGGGGAGACCCAGTACTTC
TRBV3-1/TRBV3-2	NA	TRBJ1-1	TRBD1	CASSFRQGMNTEAFF	TGTGCCAGCAGCTTTCGACAGGGAATGAACACTGAAGCTTTCTTT
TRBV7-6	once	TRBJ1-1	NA	CASSPSSPFTEAFF	TGTGCCAGCAGCCCCTCTAGTCCGTTCACTGAAGCTTTCTTT
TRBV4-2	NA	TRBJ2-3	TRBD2	CASSLGLAGQHGTDTQYF	TGTGCCAGCAGCCTGGGACTAGCGGGACAGCATGGCACAGATACGCAGTATTTT
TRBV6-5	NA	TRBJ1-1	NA	CASSRERDTEAFF	TGTGCCAGCAGCCGCGAGAGGGACACTGAAGCTTTCTTT
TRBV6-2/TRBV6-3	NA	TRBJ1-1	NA	CASSLGAVYTEAFF	TGTGCCAGCAGTTTGGGGGCAGTGTACACTGAAGCTTTCTTT
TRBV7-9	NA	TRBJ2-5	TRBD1	CASSPRDSKETQYF	TGTGCCAGCAGCCCAAGGGACAGCAAAGAGACCCAGTACTTC
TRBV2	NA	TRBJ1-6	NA	CASSFWASPLHF	TGTGCCTCGTCCTTTTGGGCTTCACCCCTCCACTTT
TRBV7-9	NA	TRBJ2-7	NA	CASSPDLRVQQYF	TGTGCCAGCAGCCCCGACCTCCGGGTCCAGCAGTACTTC
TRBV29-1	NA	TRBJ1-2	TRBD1	CSVASSSGGRGGYTF	TGCAGCGTCGCTTCGTCGTCAGGGGGCCGGGGTGGCTACACCTTC
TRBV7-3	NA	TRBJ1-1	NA	CASSLRGLGEAFF	TGTGCCAGCAGCTTAAGGGGGCTGGGAGAAGCTTTCTTT
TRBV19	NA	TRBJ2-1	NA	CASSRARYNEQFF	TGTGCCAGTAGTCGAGCCCGCTACAATGAGCAGTTCTTC
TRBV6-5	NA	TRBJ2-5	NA	CASSNTLVETQYF	TGTGCCAGCAGCAATACTTTGGTGGAGACCCAGTACTTC
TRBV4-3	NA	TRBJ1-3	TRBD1	CASSQGTGGSSSGNTIYF	TGCGCCAGCAGCCAAGGGACAGGGGGATCAAGCTCTGGAAACACCATATATTTT
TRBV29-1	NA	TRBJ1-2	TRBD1	CSVEVLRDRDYGYTF	TGCAGCGTTGAAGTTCTGCGGGACAGGGACTATGGCTACACCTTC
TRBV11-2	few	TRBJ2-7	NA	CASSLARLNEQYF	TGTGCCAGCAGCTTAGCCAGGCTAAACGAGCAGTACTTC
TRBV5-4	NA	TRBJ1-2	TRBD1	CASSQDRGIYGYTF	TGTGCCAGCAGCCAGGACAGGGGGATCTATGGCTACACCTTC
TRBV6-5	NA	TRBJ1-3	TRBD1	CASRRQGLRGNTIYF	TGTGCCAGCAGAAGACAGGGGTTGAGGGGAAACACCATATATTTT
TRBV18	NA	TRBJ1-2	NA	CASSQSRGRNYGYTF	TGTGCCAGCTCCCAGAGCAGGGGAAGGAACTATGGCTACACCTTC
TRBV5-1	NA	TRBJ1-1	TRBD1	CASSLEAQGNAEAFF	TGCGCCAGCAGCTTGGAAGCACAGGGGAACGCTGAAGCTTTCTTT
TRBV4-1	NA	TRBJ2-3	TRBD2	CASSQDLQRGLLTSTDTQYF	TGCGCCAGCAGCCAAGATCTTCAGCGGGGTCTACTAACTAGCACAGATACGCAGTATTTT
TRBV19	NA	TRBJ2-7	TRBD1	CASSIGGQAYEQYF	TGTGCCAGTAGTATAGGGGGACAGGCCTACGAGCAGTACTTC
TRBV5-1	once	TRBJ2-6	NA	CASSLAVRGGANVLTF	TGCGCCAGCAGCTTGGCCGTAAGGGGTGGGGCCAACGTCCTGACTTTC
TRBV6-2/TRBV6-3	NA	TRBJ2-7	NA	CASSYAGNSYEQYF	TGTGCCAGCAGTTATGCAGGGAACTCCTACGAGCAGTACTTC
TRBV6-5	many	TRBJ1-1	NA	CASSLLGGNTEAFF	TGTGCCAGCAGTTTGCTAGGGGGAAACACTGAAGCTTTCTTT
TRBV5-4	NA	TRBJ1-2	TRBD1	CASSLGPGRQGSYGYTF	TGTGCCAGCAGCTTAGGTCCCGGTAGACAGGGGAGCTATGGCTACACCTTC
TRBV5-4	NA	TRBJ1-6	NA	CAIGEYNSPLHF	TGTGCCATTGGGGAGTATAATTCACCCCTCCACTTT
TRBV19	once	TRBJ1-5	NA	CASGPAGGNQPQHF	TGTGCCAGCGGGCCGGCGGGGGGGAATCAGCCCCAGCATTTT
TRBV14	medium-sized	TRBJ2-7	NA	CASSQDRSYEQYF	TGTGCCAGCAGCCAAGACCGGTCCTACGAGCAGTACTTC